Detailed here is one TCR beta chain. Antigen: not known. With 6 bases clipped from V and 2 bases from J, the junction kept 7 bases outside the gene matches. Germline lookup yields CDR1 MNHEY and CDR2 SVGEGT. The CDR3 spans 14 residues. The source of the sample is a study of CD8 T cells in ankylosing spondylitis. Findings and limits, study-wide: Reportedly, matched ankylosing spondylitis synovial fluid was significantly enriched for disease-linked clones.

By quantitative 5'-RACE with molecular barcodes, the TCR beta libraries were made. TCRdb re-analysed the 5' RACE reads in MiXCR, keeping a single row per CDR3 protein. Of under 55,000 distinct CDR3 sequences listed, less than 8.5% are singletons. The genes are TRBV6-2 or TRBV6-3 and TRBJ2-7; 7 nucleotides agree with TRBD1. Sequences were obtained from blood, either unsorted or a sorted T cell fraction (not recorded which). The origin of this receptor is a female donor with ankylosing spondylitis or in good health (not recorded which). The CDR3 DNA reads TGTGCCAGCAGCATGAAGACAGGGACCTACGAGCAGTACTTC. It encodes CASSMKTGTYEQYF.